Listed here is a single TCR beta chain. Using immunoSEQ multiplex PCR, the repertoire was profiled, and TCRdb retains in-frame clones only, with some absent. In the table there are hundreds of thousands of clones, approximately 91% of which are singletons. This sample is part of a study of blood T cell repertoires in COVID-19. The source of this sequence is a woman aged 40 to 50 who had recovered from COVID-19. The sequencing input was peripheral blood.

The CDR3 nucleotides are TGTGCCAGCAGCTTAGTCACCGGGAAATTCAGTCAGCCCCAGCATTTT. Translating gives CASSLVTGKFSQPQHF. The rearrangement uses TRBV7-8 and TRBJ1-5; D not certain. V was trimmed by 1 base and J by 6 bases, leaving 16 bases between them. Germline V lookup: CDR1 SGHVS, CDR2 FQNEAQ. The CDR3 totals 16 residues.